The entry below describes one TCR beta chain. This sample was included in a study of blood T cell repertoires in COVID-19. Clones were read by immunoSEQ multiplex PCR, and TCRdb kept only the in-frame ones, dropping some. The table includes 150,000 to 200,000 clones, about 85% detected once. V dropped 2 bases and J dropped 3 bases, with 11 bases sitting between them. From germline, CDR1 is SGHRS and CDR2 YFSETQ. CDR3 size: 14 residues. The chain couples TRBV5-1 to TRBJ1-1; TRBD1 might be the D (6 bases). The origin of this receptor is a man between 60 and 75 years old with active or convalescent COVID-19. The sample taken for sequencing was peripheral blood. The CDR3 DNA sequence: TGCGCCAGCAGCTTCGTGTCAGGGGACACTGAAGCTTTCTTT. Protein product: CASSFVSGDTEAFF.